This TCR beta chain is from a study of T cells in Graves' hyperthyroidism and ophthalmopathy. Germline V gene data show CDR1 as MNHEY and CDR2 as SMNVEV (reference sequence). After removal of 1 base from V and 6 bases from J, the junction contained 8 bases not matched to a gene. The CDR3 is 16 amino acids. The source material, RNA transcripts, was used to amplify TCR beta CDR3 regions. With the HTBI primer set, the TCR CDR3 went through a first round of RT-PCR. TCRdb reprocessed the multiplex PCR reads with MiXCR, giving one entry per CDR3 protein. The sample comprises more than 300,000 distinct CDR3 sequences, 11% to 15% of which are singletons, and roughly 24% rests with the top ten. This clonotype was counted many times. Around 10 ml fresh peripheral blood yielded the PBMCs.

The sequence was obtained from a woman in her thirties with Graves' hyperthyroidism. Specimen: blood. J is TRBJ2-1 and V is TRBV27; TRBD1 matches at 8 bases. The CDR3 region has the DNA TGTGCCAGCAGTTTATTAGCAGGGGGCCTGAGCAATGAGCAGTTCTTC. This encodes CASSLLAGGLSNEQFF.